Shown below are 27 T cell receptor beta chains from a single sample sequenced in a study of shared clonotypes between healthy human individuals. Profiling relied on immunoSEQ multiplex PCR, and the TCRdb table lists in-frame clones only, not all of them. The data contain roughly 1,100,000 clones, about 74% of them singletons. The sample taken for sequencing was memory CD4+ T cells sorted from blood. Subset indicated: CD45RA-negative fraction. Source of these receptors: a man younger than 35 in good health.

The chain uses TRBV5-1 and TRBJ2-7; D ambiguous. Trimming removed 4 bases from V and 2 bases from J, with 4 bases in between. There are 11 residues in the CDR3. The V gene's germline CDR1 is SGHRS and CDR2 YFSETQ. CDR3 in amino acids: CASSQAYEQYF. The CDR3 DNA follows: TGCGCCAGCAGCCAAGCCTACGAGCAGTACTTC. Supplemented by reference TRBV5-1 and TRBJ2-7, the full variable domain reads KAGVTQTPRYLIKTRGQQVTLSCSPISGHRSVSWYQQTPGQGLQFLFEYFSETQRNKGNFPGRFSGRQFSNSRSEMNVSTLELGDSALYLCASSQAYEQYFGPGTRLTVT.

The genes are TRBV7-4 and TRBJ1-2; no clear D gene. Germline V gene data show CDR1 as SGHVT and CDR2 as SQSDAQ. With 3 bases removed from V and 8 bases from J, the gap between germline ends came to 7 bases. This CDR3 has 11 residues. CDR3 DNA: TGTGCCAGCAGCTTGCGTCGCGGCTACACCTTC. Amino acid sequence: CASSLRRGYTF. Combining the CDR3 with reference TRBV7-4 and TRBJ1-2 gives the whole variable domain GAGVSQSPRYKVAKRGRDVALRCDSISGHVTLYWYRQTLGQGSEVLTYSQSDAQRDKSGRPSGRFSAERPERSVSTLKIQRTEQGDSAVYLCASSLRRGYTFGSGTRLTVV.

A note on this clone: Other nucleotide sequences in the sample specify the same CDR3. The rearrangement uses TRBV15 and TRBJ2-3, with TRBD2 matching 8 bases. CDR3 length: 13 residues. V shed 8 bases and J 1 base; nucleotides not matched to a gene: 2. The germline V gene encodes CDR1 LNHNV and CDR2 YYDKDF (reference sequence). CDR3 nucleotides: TGTGCCACCCGGGGGGGAGGCACAGATACGCAGTATTTT. Protein: CATRGGGTDTQYF.

The chain couples TRBV5-4 to TRBJ2-1; TRBD2 matches 13 bases. There are 16 residues in the CDR3. The V gene end was trimmed by 3 bases and the J gene end by 5 bases; junction bases not matched to a gene: 5. Germline CDR1 reads SGHNT; CDR2 reads YYREEE (reference sequence). The CDR3 region has the DNA TGTGCCAGCAGCTGGGGACTAGCGGGGATCGACAATGAGCAGTTCTTC. Protein product: CASSWGLAGIDNEQFF.

A remark on this clone: The sample contains more than one DNA sequence encoding this CDR3. The V gene is TRBV30, the J gene TRBJ1-4, with D tentatively TRBD1 (6 bases). CDR3 length equals 12 residues. From germline, CDR1 is GTSNPN and CDR2 SVGIG (reference sequence). Trimming took 3 bases from V and 8 from J, leaving 10 bases between them. This chain's CDR3 is CAWSVTGEKLFF. The CDR3 DNA is TGTGCCTGGAGCGTGACAGGAGAAAAACTGTTTTTT.

This clone was detected ten times or more. The gene calls are TRBV5-5 and TRBJ1-6, with a tentative D call TRBD1 (6 bases). CDR1 and CDR2 from the germline V gene are SGHKS and YYEKEE (reference sequence). This CDR3 has 19 residues. V was clipped by 0 bases and J by 0 bases, with 16 bases between them. CDR3 residues: CASSLDQGTFSSYNSPLHF. In nucleotides, the CDR3 is TGTGCCAGCAGCTTGGATCAGGGGACCTTTAGCTCCTATAATTCACCCCTCCACTTT.

This chain joins TRBV20-1 and TRBJ2-1; D is uncertain. V was shortened by 1 base and J by 10 bases, with 8 bases between the two germline ends. The CDR3 spans 11 residues. Germline CDR1 reads DFQATT; CDR2 reads SNEGSKA (reference sequence). CDR3 nucleotide sequence: TGCAGTGCTAGAGTTAGCTGGGAGCAGTTCTTC. Protein: CSARVSWEQFF.

V is TRBV10-1 and J is TRBJ2-3, with 8 bases aligning to TRBD1. The CDR3 totals 15 residues. V was pared by 4 bases and J by 1 base, with 4 bases of the junction left unmatched. The germline V gene encodes CDR1 WNHNN and CDR2 SYGVQD (reference sequence). CDR3 sequence (DNA): TGCGCCAGCAGTGCGGACAGGGCTCGCACAGATACGCAGTATTTT. Its protein product is CASSADRARTDTQYF.

J is TRBJ1-1 and V is TRBV27; a weak D match, TRBD1 (5 bases). The V gene's germline CDR1 is MNHEY and CDR2 SMNVEV (reference sequence). The CDR3 totals 12 residues. Trimming shortened V by 11 bases and J by 4 bases, and 14 bases separated the two germline ends. The CDR3 loop is CACRRGSTEAFF. CDR3 coding DNA: TGTGCCTGTAGACGGGGGAGCACTGAAGCTTTCTTT.

The chain combines TRBV6-5 with TRBJ2-7; 8 nucleotides match TRBD1. The CDR3 is 14 amino acids. Per germline, CDR1 MNHEY and CDR2 SVGAGI. With V trimmed by 5 bases and J by 2 bases, 5 bases remained unmatched. CDR3 sequence: CASSRQGTPYEQYF. The CDR3 nucleotides are TGTGCCAGCAGTCGACAGGGGACTCCCTACGAGCAGTACTTC.

J is TRBJ2-7 and V is TRBV2; the D gene could be TRBD1 or TRBD2 (6 bases each). V gave up 7 bases and J gave up 7 bases, with 23 bases separating them. The CDR3 has 15 residues. Germline V gives CDR1 SNHLY, CDR2 FYNNEI. Here the CDR3 reads CASNPAGGGPGEQYF. CDR3 coding DNA: TGTGCCAGCAACCCCGCGGGTGGGGGGCCCGGGGAGCAGTACTTC.

The CDR3 coding sequence is TGTGCCAGCCGGCCAGCCGGCGGGGGGGGCTACACCTTC. This sequence encodes CASRPAGGGGYTF. The chain employs TRBV9 and TRBJ1-2, with a weak D call TRBD1 (5 bases). Trimming cost V 7 bases and J 8 bases, with 18 bases left between them. The germline V gene encodes CDR1 SGDLS and CDR2 YYNGEE. The CDR3 length is 13 residues.

Concerning this clone itself: This CDR3 is also generated by other DNA sequences in the sample. The V gene is TRBV6-5, the J gene TRBJ2-7; 7 bases are a match to TRBD1. The CDR3 is 13 amino acids. With 5 bases clipped from V and 6 bases from J, the junction kept 7 bases outside the gene matches. Germline-derived CDR1 and CDR2 are MNHEY and SVGAGI. CDR3 protein: CASSRDRVGEQYF. The CDR3 region has the DNA TGTGCCAGCAGTCGAGACAGGGTAGGCGAGCAGTACTTC.

The chain joins TRBV7-2 to TRBJ1-6, with D perhaps matching TRBD1 (5 bases). V was cut by 5 bases and J by 14 bases, with 10 bases left in between. The CDR3 is made up of 11 amino acids. Germline lookup yields CDR1 SGHTA and CDR2 FQGNSA. CDR3: CASSPGGALHF. The DNA of the CDR3 is TGTGCCAGCAGCCCCGGAGGGGCCCTCCACTTT.

The gene calls are TRBV7-9 and TRBJ1-2; weak D call: TRBD1 (5 bases). The germline V gene encodes CDR1 SEHNR and CDR2 FQNEAQ (reference sequence). Trimming cost V 5 bases and J 6 bases, with 16 bases left between them. This CDR3 spans 14 amino acids. The CDR3 DNA is TGTGCCAGCAGCAAAGTGTCAGGGCTCGATGGCTACACCTTC. It is translated as CASSKVSGLDGYTF.

This clone has more than one count but fewer than ten. V usage is TRBV23-1 and J usage is TRBJ2-2; D is ambiguous. TRBV23-1 qualifies as an ORF whose function is uncertain. V was pared by 2 bases and J by 1 base, with 14 bases between. The CDR3 sequence is 17 residues long. The CDR3 coding sequence is TGCGCCAGCAGTCAAATCCACAGTGGGAAGAACACCGGGGAGCTGTTTTTT. Its protein is CASSQIHSGKNTGELFF.

The V call is TRBV7-6, the J call TRBJ2-1, with unresolved D. Germline V CDR1 and CDR2: SGHVS, FNYEAQ. V was cut by 5 bases and J by 7 bases, with 21 bases left in between. This CDR3 region has 16 residues. CDR3 region: CASSRSGFTQENEQFF. CDR3 nucleotides: TGTGCCAGCAGCCGGTCTGGGTTTACTCAGGAGAATGAGCAGTTCTTC.

CDR3 coding DNA: TGTGCCAGCAGTAATGCCGGGACTAGCGACTGCACAGATACGCAGTATTTT. It yields the protein CASSNAGTSDCTDTQYF. This chain connects TRBV6-7 to TRBJ2-3, with 10 positions matching TRBD2. TRBV6-7 is filed as an ORF, its function uncertain. The CDR3 loop spans 17 amino acids. V shed 5 bases, J shed 1 base, and the junction held 9 bases outside the gene matches.

The CDR3 loop reads CATSREIAYEQYF. Written as DNA, the CDR3 is TGTGCCACCAGCAGAGAGATCGCCTACGAGCAGTACTTC. V gene TRBV15 combines with J gene TRBJ2-7; unclear D gene. Germline-derived CDR1 and CDR2 are LNHNV and YYDKDF (reference sequence). Trimming left V 0 bases short and J 2 bases short, with 5 bases between. CDR3 length equals 13 residues. Based on the CDR3 plus reference TRBV15 and TRBJ2-7, the full variable domain is DAMVIQNPRYQVTQFGKPVTLSCSQTLNHNVMYWYQQKSSQAPKLLFHYYDKDFNNEADTPDNFQSRRPNTSFCFLDIRSPGLGDTAMYLCATSREIAYEQYFGPGTRLTVT.

The table lists this clone with a count of one. V gene TRBV5-4 combines with J gene TRBJ1-3; D is unresolved. CDR1 and CDR2 (germline): SGHNT, YYREEE (reference sequence). This CDR3 spans 15 amino acids. Trimming took 3 bases from V and 0 from J, leaving 10 bases between them. The CDR3 DNA reads as TGTGCCAGCAGCTCTTACGGAAACTCTGGAAACACCATATATTTT. Encoded protein: CASSSYGNSGNTIYF.

The rearrangement uses TRBV5-1 and TRBJ2-7, with 9 positions matching TRBD1. Trimming cost V 4 bases and J 6 bases; bases outside gene matches: 11. This CDR3 is 15 amino acids long. The germline gives CDR1 SGHRS, CDR2 YFSETQ. Here the CDR3 DNA reads TGCGCCAGCAGCCAAAGTCCCGGGACAGGGCGCGAGCAGTACTTC. Residues: CASSQSPGTGREQYF.

The chain carries TRBV5-1 and TRBJ1-3, with 8 positions matching TRBD1. Germline trimming cut 4 bases from V and 0 bases from J; bases unmatched to any gene: 9. CDR1 SGHRS and CDR2 YFSETQ come from the germline V gene. CDR3 length equals 17 residues. The CDR3 is CASSTDRGTFSGNTIYF. The CDR3 DNA reads as TGCGCCAGCAGCACCGACAGGGGAACCTTCTCTGGAAACACCATATATTTT.

The rearrangement joins TRBV18 to TRBJ1-1, with D unclear. The CDR3 sequence is 13 residues long. The germline gives CDR1 KGHSH, CDR2 LQKENI. The germline V and J ends were trimmed by 1 base and 1 base, with 4 bases remaining between them. The CDR3 region is CASSPLQNTEAFF. CDR3 DNA sequence: TGTGCCAGCTCACCACTCCAGAACACTGAAGCTTTCTTT. The full variable domain, with the rest looked up from reference TRBV18 and TRBJ1-1, is NAGVMQNPRHLVRRRGQEARLRCSPMKGHSHVYWYRQLPEEGLKFMVYLQKENIIDESGMPKERFSAEFPKEGPSILRIQQVVRGDSAAYFCASSPLQNTEAFFGQGTRLTVV.

The chain joins TRBV2 to TRBJ2-2, with TRBD2 matching over 7 bases. Germline CDR1 and CDR2: SNHLY and FYNNEI. The V and J ends lost 4 bases and 4 bases, in that order; junction bases with no gene match: 6. This CDR3 spans 15 amino acids. CDR3 protein: CASSVLSGGTGELFF. The CDR3 DNA reads as TGTGCCAGCAGTGTGCTCTCGGGGGGCACCGGGGAGCTGTTTTTT.

This clone was seen at least ten times. The V gene is TRBV6-5, the J gene TRBJ2-7; D may be TRBD1 (6 bases). V was trimmed by 6 bases and J by 5 bases, leaving 14 bases between them. This CDR3 contains 13 residues. Germline assignment: CDR1 MNHEY and CDR2 SVGAGI. CDR3 sequence reads: CASRRAQGHEQYF. The CDR3 coding sequence is TGTGCCAGCAGAAGGGCCCAGGGGCACGAGCAGTACTTC.

This rearrangement joins TRBV28 to TRBJ1-5, with D hard to call. CDR3 size: 11 residues. Germline-derived CDR1 and CDR2 are MDHEN and SYDVKM. V was clipped by 6 bases and J by 4 bases, with 4 bases between them. In DNA, the CDR3 is TGTGCCAGCAGCGCGAATCAGCCCCAGCATTTT. Protein sequence: CASSANQPQHF.

A note on this clone: The junction shows a germline mismatch at one end, possibly a read error. Within the sample, other DNA sequences also encode this same CDR3. The chain combines TRBV7-9 with TRBJ2-7, with TRBD1 matching over 7 bases. Looked up from germline, CDR1 is SEHNR and CDR2 is FQNEAQ (reference sequence). This CDR3 comprises 16 residues. In nucleotides, the CDR3 is TGCGCCAGCAGCTTAGTTCAGACAGGGAGCTCCTACGAGCAGTACTTC. It encodes CASSLVQTGSSYEQYF.